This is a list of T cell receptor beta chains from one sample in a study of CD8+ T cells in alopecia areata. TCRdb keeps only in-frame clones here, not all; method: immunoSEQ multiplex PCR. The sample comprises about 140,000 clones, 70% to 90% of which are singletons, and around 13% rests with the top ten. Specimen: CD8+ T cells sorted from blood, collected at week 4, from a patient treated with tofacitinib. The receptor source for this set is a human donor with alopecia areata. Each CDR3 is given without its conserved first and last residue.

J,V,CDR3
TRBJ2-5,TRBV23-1,ASSQSGGQGGRGETQY
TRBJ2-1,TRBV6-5,ASTHGGSYNEQF
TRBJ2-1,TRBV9,ASSFGGTRYNEQF
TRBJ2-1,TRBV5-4,ASSLGQGNEQF
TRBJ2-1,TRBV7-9,ASSVDRSSSYNEQF
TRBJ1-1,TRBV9,ASSVDRNTANTEAF
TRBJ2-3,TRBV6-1,AGGRVPDTQY
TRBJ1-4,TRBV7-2,ASSSGHPNEKLF
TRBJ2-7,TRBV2,ASSPGTSETYEQY
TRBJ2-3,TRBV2,ASSFSGAGTDTQY
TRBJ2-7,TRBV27,ASSAGRSDEQY
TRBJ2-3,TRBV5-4,ASSWLGTSDTDTQY
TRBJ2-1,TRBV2,ASSEQF
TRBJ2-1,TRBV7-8,ASSIGNYNEQF
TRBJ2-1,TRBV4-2,ASSHPGGGLVWHNEQF
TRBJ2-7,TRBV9,ASSPGSGYEQY
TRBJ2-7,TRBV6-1,ASSEVDGSSYEQY
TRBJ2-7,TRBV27,ASSLLAGAYEQY
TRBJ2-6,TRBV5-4,ASSLDRASFLSGANVLT
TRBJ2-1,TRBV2,ASSARDLSSYNEQF
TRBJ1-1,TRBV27,ASSLPGWGEAF
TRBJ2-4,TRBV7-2,ASSHGLLQY
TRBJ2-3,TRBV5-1,ASSYGSADTQY
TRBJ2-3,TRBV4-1,ASSQVEDTQY
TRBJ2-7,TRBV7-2,ASSFGPRGLEQY
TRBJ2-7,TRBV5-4,ASSLGHEQY
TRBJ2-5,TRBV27,ASTLGTSRETQY
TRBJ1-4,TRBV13,ASSDRRGEKLF
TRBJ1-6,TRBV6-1,ASSVEFGFDSPLH
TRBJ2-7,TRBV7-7,ASSPRSPGGEQY
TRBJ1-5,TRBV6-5,ASTPSGGHQPQH
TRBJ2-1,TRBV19,ASSPGTGFEQF
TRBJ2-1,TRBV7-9,ASSPPSYNEQF
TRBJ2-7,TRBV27,ASSQGTAYEQY
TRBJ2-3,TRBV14,ASRSSAYSTDTQY
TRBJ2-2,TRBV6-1,ASSDGVTGELF
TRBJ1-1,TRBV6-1,ASKMNTEAF
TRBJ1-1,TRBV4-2,ASSPTGGGGIEAF
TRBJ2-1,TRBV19,ASSIWGVNEQF
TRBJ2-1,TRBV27,ASSLGLALEQF